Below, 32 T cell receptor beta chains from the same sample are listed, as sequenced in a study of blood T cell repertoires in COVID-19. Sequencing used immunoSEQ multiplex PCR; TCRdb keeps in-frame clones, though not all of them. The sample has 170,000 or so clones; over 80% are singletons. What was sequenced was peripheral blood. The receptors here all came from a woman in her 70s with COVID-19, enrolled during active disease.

CDR3 residues: CASSLATGINEKLFF. CDR3 sequence (DNA): TGTGCCAGCAGCTTAGCGACCGGGATTAATGAAAAACTGTTTTTT. The V and J genes are TRBV7-2 and TRBJ1-4; D not resolved. In germline, CDR1 is SGHTA, CDR2 FQGNSA. Trimming removed 0 bases at V and 4 bases at J, with 9 bases between. The CDR3 runs 15 residues.

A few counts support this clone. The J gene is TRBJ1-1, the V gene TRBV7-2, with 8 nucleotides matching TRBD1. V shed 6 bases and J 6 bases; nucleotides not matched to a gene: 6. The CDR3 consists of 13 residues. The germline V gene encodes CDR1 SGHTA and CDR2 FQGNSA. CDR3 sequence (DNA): TGTGCCAGCAGATCCACAGGGGGGGCTGAAGCTTTCTTT. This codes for CASRSTGGAEAFF.

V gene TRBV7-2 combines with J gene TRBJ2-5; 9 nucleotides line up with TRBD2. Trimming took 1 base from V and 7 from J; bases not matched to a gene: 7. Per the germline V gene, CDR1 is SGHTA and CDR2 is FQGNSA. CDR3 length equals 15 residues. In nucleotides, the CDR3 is TGTGCCAGCAGCTTAGTGGTTAGCGGGAGTTCGACCCAGTACTTC. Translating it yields CASSLVVSGSSTQYF.

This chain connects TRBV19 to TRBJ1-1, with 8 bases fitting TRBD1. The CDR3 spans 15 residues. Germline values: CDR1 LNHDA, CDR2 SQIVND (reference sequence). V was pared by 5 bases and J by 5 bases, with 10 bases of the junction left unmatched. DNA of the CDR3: TGTGCCAGTAGTCTCGCCACAGGGGGGGGAACTGAAGCTTTCTTT. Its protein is CASSLATGGGTEAFF. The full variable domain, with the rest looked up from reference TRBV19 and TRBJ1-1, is DGGITQSPKYLFRKEGQNVTLSCEQNLNHDAMYWYRQDPGQGLRLIYYSQIVNDFQKGDIAEGYSVSREKKESFPLTVTSAQKNPTAFYLCASSLATGGGTEAFFGQGTRLTVV.

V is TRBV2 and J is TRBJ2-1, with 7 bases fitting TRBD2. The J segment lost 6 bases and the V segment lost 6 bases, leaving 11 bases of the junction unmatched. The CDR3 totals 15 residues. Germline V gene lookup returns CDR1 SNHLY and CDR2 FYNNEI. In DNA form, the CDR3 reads TGTGCCAGCAGGCCAGGCGGGGGTTTCGGCAATGAGCAGTTCTTC. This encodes CASRPGGGFGNEQFF.

In DNA form, the CDR3 reads TGTGCCAGCAGCCAAGAGGGGGGTCACTCCTACAATGAGCAGTTCTTC. This gives the protein CASSQEGGHSYNEQFF. The rearrangement uses TRBV3-1 (or the pseudogene TRBV3-2) and TRBJ2-1; D perhaps matches TRBD2 (6 bases). Germline V CDR1 and CDR2: LGHDT, YNNKEL (reference sequence). This CDR3 is 16 amino acids long. Trimming shortened V by 0 bases and J by 0 bases, and 9 bases separated the two germline ends.

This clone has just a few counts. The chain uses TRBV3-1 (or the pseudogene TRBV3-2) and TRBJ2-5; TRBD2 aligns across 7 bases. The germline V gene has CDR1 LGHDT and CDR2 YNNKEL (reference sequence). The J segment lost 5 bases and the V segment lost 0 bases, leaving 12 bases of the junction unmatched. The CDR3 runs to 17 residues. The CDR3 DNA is TGTGCCAGCAGCCAAGACCCTAGGTCGCGGGAGCTGGAGACCCAGTACTTC. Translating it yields CASSQDPRSRELETQYF.

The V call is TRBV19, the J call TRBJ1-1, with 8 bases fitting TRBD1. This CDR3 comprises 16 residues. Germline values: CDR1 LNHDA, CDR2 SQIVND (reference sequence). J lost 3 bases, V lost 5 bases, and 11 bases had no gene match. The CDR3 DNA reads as TGTGCCAGTAGTCCTGGGGGCGGGACAGGAGACACTGAAGCTTTCTTT. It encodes CASSPGGGTGDTEAFF.

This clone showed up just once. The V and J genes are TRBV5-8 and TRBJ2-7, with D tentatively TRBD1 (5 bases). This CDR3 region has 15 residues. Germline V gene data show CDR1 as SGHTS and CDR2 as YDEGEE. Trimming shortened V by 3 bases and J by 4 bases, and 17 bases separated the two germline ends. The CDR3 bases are TGTGCCAGCAGCTCCCATATGGACAACGGATACGAGCAGTACTTC. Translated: CASSSHMDNGYEQYF.

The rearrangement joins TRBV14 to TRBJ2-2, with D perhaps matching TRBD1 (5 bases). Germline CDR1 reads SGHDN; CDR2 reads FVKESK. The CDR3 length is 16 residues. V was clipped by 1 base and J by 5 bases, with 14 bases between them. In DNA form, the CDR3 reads TGTGCCAGCAGCCAAGCATCCCTAGGGGTAACCGGGGAGCTGTTTTTT. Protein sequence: CASSQASLGVTGELFF.

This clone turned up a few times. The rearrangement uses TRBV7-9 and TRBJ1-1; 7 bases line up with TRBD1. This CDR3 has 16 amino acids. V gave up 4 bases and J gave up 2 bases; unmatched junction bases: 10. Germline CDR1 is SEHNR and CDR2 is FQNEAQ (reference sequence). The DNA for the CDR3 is TGTGCCAGCAGCTCCAGACAGGGATCCCGAAACACTGAAGCTTTCTTT. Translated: CASSSRQGSRNTEAFF.

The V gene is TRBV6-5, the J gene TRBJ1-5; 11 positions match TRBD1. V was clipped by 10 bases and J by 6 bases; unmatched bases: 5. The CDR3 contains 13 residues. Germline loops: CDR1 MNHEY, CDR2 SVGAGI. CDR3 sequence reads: CAIRDRGFQPQHF. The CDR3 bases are TGTGCCATCCGGGACAGGGGGTTTCAGCCCCAGCATTTT.

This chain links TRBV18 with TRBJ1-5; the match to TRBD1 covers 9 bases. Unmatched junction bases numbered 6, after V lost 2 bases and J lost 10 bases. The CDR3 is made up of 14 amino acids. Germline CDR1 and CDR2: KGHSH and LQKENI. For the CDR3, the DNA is TGTGCCAGCTCACCATCGGACAGGGGCCGACCCCAGCATTTT. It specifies CASSPSDRGRPQHF.

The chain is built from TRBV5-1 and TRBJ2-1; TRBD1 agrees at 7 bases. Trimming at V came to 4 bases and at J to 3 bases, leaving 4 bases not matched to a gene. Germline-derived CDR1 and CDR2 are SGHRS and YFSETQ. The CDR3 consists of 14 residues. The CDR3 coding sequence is TGCGCCAGCAGCGAGACAGGGAACTACAATGAGCAGTTCTTC. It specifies CASSETGNYNEQFF. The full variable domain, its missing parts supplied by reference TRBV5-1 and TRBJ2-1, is KAGVTQTPRYLIKTRGQQVTLSCSPISGHRSVSWYQQTPGQGLQFLFEYFSETQRNKGNFPGRFSGRQFSNSRSEMNVSTLELGDSALYLCASSETGNYNEQFFGPGTRLTVL.

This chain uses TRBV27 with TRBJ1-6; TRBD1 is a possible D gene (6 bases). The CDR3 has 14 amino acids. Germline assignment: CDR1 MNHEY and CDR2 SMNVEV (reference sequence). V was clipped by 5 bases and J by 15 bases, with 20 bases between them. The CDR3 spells CASSQAGAPKGLHF. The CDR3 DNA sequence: TGTGCCAGCAGTCAAGCAGGGGCTCCGAAAGGCCTCCACTTT.

The CDR3 spells CASSLRQGVGNEQFF. The CDR3 DNA reads TGTGCCAGCAGTTTACGACAGGGGGTGGGCAATGAGCAGTTCTTC. The chain links TRBV28 to TRBJ2-1, with 9 nucleotides matching TRBD1. The V segment lost 2 bases and the J segment 6 bases; nucleotides outside the gene matches: 5. The CDR3 runs to 15 residues. Germline V gives CDR1 MDHEN, CDR2 SYDVKM.

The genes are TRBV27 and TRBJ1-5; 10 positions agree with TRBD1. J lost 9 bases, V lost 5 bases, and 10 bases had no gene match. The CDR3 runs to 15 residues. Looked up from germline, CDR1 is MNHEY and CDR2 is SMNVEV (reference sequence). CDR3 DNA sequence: TGTGCCAGCAGTCTAAAAGGACAGGGGGTTTCGCCCCAGCATTTT. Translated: CASSLKGQGVSPQHF.

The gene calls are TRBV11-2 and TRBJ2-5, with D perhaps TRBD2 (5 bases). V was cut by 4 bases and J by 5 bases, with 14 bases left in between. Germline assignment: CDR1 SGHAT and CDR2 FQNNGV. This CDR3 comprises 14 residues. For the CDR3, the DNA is TGTGCCAGCAGCTCCGTAGGACTGGGGGAGACCCAGTACTTC. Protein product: CASSSVGLGETQYF.

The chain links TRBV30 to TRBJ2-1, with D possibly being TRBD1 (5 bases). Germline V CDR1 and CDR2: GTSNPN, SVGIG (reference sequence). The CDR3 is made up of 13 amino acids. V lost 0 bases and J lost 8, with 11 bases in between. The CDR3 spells CAWSVLLGHEQFF. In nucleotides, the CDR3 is TGTGCCTGGAGTGTACTTTTGGGGCATGAGCAGTTCTTC.

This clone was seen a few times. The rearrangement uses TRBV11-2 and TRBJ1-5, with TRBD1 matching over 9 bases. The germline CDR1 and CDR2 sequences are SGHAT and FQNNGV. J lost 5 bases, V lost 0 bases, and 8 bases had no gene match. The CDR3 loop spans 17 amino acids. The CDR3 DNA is TGTGCCAGCAGCTTAGAACTACAGGGGGCTTCCGATCAGCCCCAGCATTTT. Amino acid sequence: CASSLELQGASDQPQHF.

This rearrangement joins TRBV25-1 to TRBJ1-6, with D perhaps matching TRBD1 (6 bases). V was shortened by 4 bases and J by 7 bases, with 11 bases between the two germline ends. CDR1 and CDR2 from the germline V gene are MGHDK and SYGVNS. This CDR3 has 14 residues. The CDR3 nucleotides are TGTGCCAGCAGTGTAACAGGGCGGAATTCACCCCTCCACTTT. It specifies CASSVTGRNSPLHF.

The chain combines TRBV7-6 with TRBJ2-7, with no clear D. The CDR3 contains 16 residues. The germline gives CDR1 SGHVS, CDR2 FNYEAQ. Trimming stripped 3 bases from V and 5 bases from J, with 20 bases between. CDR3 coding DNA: TGTGCCAGCAGCTTCCCGCAGGCCCCCGAGATCCACGAGCAGTACTTC. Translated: CASSFPQAPEIHEQYF. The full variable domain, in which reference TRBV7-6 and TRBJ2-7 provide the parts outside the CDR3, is GAGVSQSPRYKVTKRGQDVALRCDPISGHVSLYWYRQALGQGPEFLTYFNYEAQQDKSGLPNDRFSAERPEGSISTLTIQRTEQRDSAMYRCASSFPQAPEIHEQYFGPGTRLTVT.

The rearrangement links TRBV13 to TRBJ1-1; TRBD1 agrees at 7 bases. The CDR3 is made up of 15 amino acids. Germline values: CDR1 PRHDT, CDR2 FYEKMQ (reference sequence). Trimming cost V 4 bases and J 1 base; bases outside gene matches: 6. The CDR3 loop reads CASSYRGQRNTEAFF. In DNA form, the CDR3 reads TGTGCCAGCAGCTACAGGGGTCAGAGGAACACTGAAGCTTTCTTT.

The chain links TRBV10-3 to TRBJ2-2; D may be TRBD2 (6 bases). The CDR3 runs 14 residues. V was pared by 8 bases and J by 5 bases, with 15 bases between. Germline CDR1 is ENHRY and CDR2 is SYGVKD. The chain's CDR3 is CAIGDAGRTGELFF. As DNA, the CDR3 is TGTGCCATCGGGGACGCGGGGCGAACCGGGGAGCTGTTTTTT.

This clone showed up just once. As DNA, the CDR3 is TGTGCCAGCACTCATGACAGGCGCACTACTAATGAAAAACTGTTTTTT. Translating gives CASTHDRRTTNEKLFF. V and J are TRBV6-6 and TRBJ1-4, with a possible D match to TRBD1 (6 bases). CDR3 size: 16 residues. V lost 7 bases and J 2 bases, leaving 17 bases between the germline ends. Germline CDR1 is MNHNY and CDR2 is SVGAGI (reference sequence).

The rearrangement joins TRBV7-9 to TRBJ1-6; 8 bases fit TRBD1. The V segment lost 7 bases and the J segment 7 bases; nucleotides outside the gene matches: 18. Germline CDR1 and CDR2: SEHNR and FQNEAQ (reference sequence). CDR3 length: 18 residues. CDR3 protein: CASTSEDFRTGRNSPLHF. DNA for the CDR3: TGTGCCAGCACCAGCGAAGACTTCCGGACAGGGAGGAATTCACCCCTCCACTTT.

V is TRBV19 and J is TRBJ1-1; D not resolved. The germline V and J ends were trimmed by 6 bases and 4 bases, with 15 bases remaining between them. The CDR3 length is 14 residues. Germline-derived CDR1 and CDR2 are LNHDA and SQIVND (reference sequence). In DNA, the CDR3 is TGTGCCAGTAGCTCGTCTCTACCAACCACTGAAGCTTTCTTT. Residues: CASSSSLPTTEAFF.

The CDR3 nucleotides read TGTGCCAGCAGCTTAACAGCGGGAGCCACCTACGAGCAGTACTTC. This encodes CASSLTAGATYEQYF. The chain joins TRBV11-2 to TRBJ2-7; 8 nucleotides match TRBD2. Germline trimming cut 2 bases from V and 2 bases from J; bases unmatched to any gene: 5. The CDR3 length is 15 residues. Germline V gives CDR1 SGHAT, CDR2 FQNNGV.

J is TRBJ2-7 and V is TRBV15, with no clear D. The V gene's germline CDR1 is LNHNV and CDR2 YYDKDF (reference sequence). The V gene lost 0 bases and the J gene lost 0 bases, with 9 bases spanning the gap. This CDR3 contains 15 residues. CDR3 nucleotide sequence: TGTGCCACCAGCAGAGACTACGTGAGCTCCTACGAGCAGTACTTC. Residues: CATSRDYVSSYEQYF.

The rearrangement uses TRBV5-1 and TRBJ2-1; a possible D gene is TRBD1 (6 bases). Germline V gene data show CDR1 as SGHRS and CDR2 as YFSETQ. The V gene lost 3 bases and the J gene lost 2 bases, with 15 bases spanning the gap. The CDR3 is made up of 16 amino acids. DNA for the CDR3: TGCGCCAGCAGCTCGGACAGTGGAGGAGCCTACAATGAGCAGTTCTTC. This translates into CASSSDSGGAYNEQFF. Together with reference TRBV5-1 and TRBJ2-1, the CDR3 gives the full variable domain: KAGVTQTPRYLIKTRGQQVTLSCSPISGHRSVSWYQQTPGQGLQFLFEYFSETQRNKGNFPGRFSGRQFSNSRSEMNVSTLELGDSALYLCASSSDSGGAYNEQFFGPGTRLTVL.

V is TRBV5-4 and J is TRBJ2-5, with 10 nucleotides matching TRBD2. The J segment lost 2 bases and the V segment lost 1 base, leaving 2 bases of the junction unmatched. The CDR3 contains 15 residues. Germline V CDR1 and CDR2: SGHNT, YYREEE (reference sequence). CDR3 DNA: TGTGCCAGCAGCTTGATGACTAGCGGGCAAGAGACCCAGTACTTC. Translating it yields CASSLMTSGQETQYF.

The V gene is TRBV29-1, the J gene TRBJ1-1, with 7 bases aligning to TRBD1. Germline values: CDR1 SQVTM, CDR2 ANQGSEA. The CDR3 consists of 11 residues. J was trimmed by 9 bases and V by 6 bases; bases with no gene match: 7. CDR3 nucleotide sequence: TGCAGCGTGGGGCCAGGGGGTAAAGCTTTCTTT. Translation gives CSVGPGGKAFF.